This T cell receptor (beta chain) was sequenced during a study of cytomegalovirus exposure and HLA in healthy donors. Overall study context: Roughly 80 million unique TCRs from HLA-typed donors made up an early data release.

The CDR3 runs to 17 residues. Germline V gives CDR1 KGHSH, CDR2 LQKENI. V was clipped by 6 bases and J by 2 bases; unmatched bases: 7. As to this clone: As yet, its antigen is unknown.

PCR used 60 Vbeta primers and 13 Jbeta primers. Measured with immunoSEQ multiplex PCR; TCRdb has only the in-frame clones, and not every one. The sample consists of about 140,000 clones, 70% to 75% of them appearing once. Study-wide results and caveats: It was reported in a later analysis that an Asian-associated ancestry cluster showed fewer N-insertions than the approximately 690-donor mean. The presence/absence work took it that sequencing depth was about the same across donors. Certain indistinguishable V segments, among them TRBV6-2 and TRBV6-3, were excluded.

This chain connects TRBV18 to TRBJ2-1, with 13 bases lining up with TRBD2. This clonotype was sampled from a woman in her twenties or thirties in good health and CMV-seronegative. The sample taken for sequencing was PBMCs. As DNA, the CDR3 is TGTGCCAGCTCCCAAACTAGCGGGGGGGCCGCCTACAATGAGCAGTTCTTC. It yields the protein CASSQTSGGAAYNEQFF.